This T cell receptor (beta chain) was captured by sequencing in a study of identical twins. TCRdb reprocessed the 5' RACE reads with MiXCR, giving one entry per CDR3 protein. The repertoire holds around 670,000 distinct CDR3 sequences, with approximately 6% as singletons. This CDR3 has 15 amino acids. J gave up 3 bases and V 0 bases, and 2 bases lay outside the gene matches. Germline CDR1 SGHRS, CDR2 YFSETQ. This clonotype was counted many times. Its matching antigen is unknown. Study-wide results and limits: The presence of invariant MAIT and iNKT cells could partly confound analyses of zero-insertion sequences.

The specimen was naive T cells sorted from blood. The receptor was derived from a man aged 18 to 35 in good health. This chain connects TRBV5-1 to TRBJ1-5; 8 positions agree with TRBD1. The CDR3 region is CASSLAGGLNQPQHF. CDR3 nucleotides: TGCGCCAGCAGCTTGGCAGGGGGCCTCAATCAGCCCCAGCATTTT. Filled out from reference TRBV5-1 and TRBJ1-5, the complete variable domain reads KAGVTQTPRYLIKTRGQQVTLSCSPISGHRSVSWYQQTPGQGLQFLFEYFSETQRNKGNFPGRFSGRQFSNSRSEMNVSTLELGDSALYLCASSLAGGLNQPQHFGDGTRLSIL.